Listed below are T cell receptor beta chains from one sample, sequenced in a study of blood T cell repertoires in COVID-19. Clones were sequenced by immunoSEQ multiplex PCR, and TCRdb holds only the in-frame ones, with some missing. The sample lists about 200,000 clones; less than 85% were seen once. The sample was peripheral blood. These receptors all stem from a woman aged 70-85 years with acute or convalescent COVID-19. Both conserved end residues are part of each CDR3. Each record gives: CDR3 length, clone size, D gene, V gene, J gene, CDR3 protein, CDR3 DNA. The D gene is left open where the match is weak. The listing skips clone size in some rows; elsewhere it reads once, few, many or a size class.

CDR3 length: 16
clone size: NA
D gene: TRBD2
V gene: TRBV12-5
J gene: TRBJ2-3
CDR3 protein: CASGLVLTGLADTQYF
CDR3 DNA: TGTGCTAGTGGTTTGGTACTAACGGGACTAGCAGATACGCAGTATTTT

CDR3 length: 13
clone size: NA
D gene: NA
V gene: TRBV7-3
J gene: TRBJ1-1
CDR3 protein: CASSSSGNTEAFF
CDR3 DNA: TGTGCCAGCAGCTCCTCGGGGAACACTGAAGCTTTCTTT

CDR3 length: 15
clone size: NA
D gene: NA
V gene: TRBV25-1
J gene: TRBJ1-2
CDR3 protein: CASSPMAGTAYGYTF
CDR3 DNA: TGTGCCAGCAGCCCTATGGCAGGTACGGCCTATGGCTACACCTTC

CDR3 length: 17
clone size: NA
D gene: NA
V gene: TRBV5-1
J gene: TRBJ2-2
CDR3 protein: CASSFAPQGPNTGELFF
CDR3 DNA: TGCGCCAGCAGCTTCGCCCCTCAGGGGCCTAACACCGGGGAGCTGTTTTTT

CDR3 length: 14
clone size: NA
D gene: TRBD1
V gene: TRBV7-2
J gene: TRBJ1-2
CDR3 protein: CASSPTGQGYGYTF
CDR3 DNA: TGTGCCAGCAGCCCGACCGGACAGGGGTATGGCTACACCTTC

CDR3 length: 13
clone size: NA
D gene: NA
V gene: TRBV18
J gene: TRBJ2-3
CDR3 protein: CASSRQRPDTQYF
CDR3 DNA: TGTGCCAGCTCGCGACAACGCCCAGATACGCAGTATTTT

CDR3 length: 15
clone size: once
D gene: NA
V gene: TRBV28
J gene: TRBJ2-5
CDR3 protein: CASSRVRGKQETQYF
CDR3 DNA: TGTGCCAGCAGTAGGGTCAGGGGAAAGCAAGAGACCCAGTACTTC

CDR3 length: 16
clone size: NA
D gene: TRBD1
V gene: TRBV18
J gene: TRBJ1-3
CDR3 protein: CASSPAGGSSGNTIYF
CDR3 DNA: TGTGCCAGCTCACCCGCAGGGGGTAGCTCTGGAAACACCATATATTTT

CDR3 length: 17
clone size: NA
D gene: NA
V gene: TRBV7-8
J gene: TRBJ1-6
CDR3 protein: CASSFRLSSSYNSPLHF
CDR3 DNA: TGTGCCAGCAGCTTTAGACTGTCGAGCTCCTATAATTCACCCCTCCACTTT

CDR3 length: 15
clone size: NA
D gene: NA
V gene: TRBV6-1
J gene: TRBJ2-7
CDR3 protein: CASSEFLSSSYEQYF
CDR3 DNA: TGTGCCAGCAGTGAATTTCTTTCTAGCTCCTACGAGCAGTACTTC

CDR3 length: 15
clone size: NA
D gene: NA
V gene: TRBV5-5
J gene: TRBJ2-2
CDR3 protein: CASSSSATNTGELFF
CDR3 DNA: TGTGCCAGCAGCTCATCTGCTACGAACACCGGGGAGCTGTTTTTT

CDR3 length: 16
clone size: NA
D gene: TRBD1
V gene: TRBV28
J gene: TRBJ1-2
CDR3 protein: CASRSSGQGANYGYTF
CDR3 DNA: TGTGCCAGCAGATCGAGTGGACAGGGGGCCAACTATGGCTACACCTTC

CDR3 length: 15
clone size: few
D gene: NA
V gene: TRBV7-6
J gene: TRBJ2-1
CDR3 protein: CASSTQSHSYNEQFF
CDR3 DNA: TGTGCCAGCAGCACCCAATCACACTCCTACAATGAGCAGTTCTTC

CDR3 length: 16
clone size: NA
D gene: TRBD1
V gene: TRBV19
J gene: TRBJ2-5
CDR3 protein: CASSITGGAGSLAQYF
CDR3 DNA: TGTGCCAGTAGTATCACAGGGGGCGCAGGAAGTTTGGCCCAGTACTTC

CDR3 length: 16
clone size: NA
D gene: NA
V gene: TRBV14
J gene: TRBJ2-1
CDR3 protein: CASSQAPLSSYNEQFF
CDR3 DNA: TGTGCCAGCAGCCAAGCACCCCTGAGCTCCTACAATGAGCAGTTCTTC

CDR3 length: 13
clone size: NA
D gene: TRBD1
V gene: TRBV5-4
J gene: TRBJ1-2
CDR3 protein: CASSRGQGNGYTF
CDR3 DNA: TGTGCCAGCAGCAGGGGACAGGGCAATGGCTACACCTTC

CDR3 length: 18
clone size: NA
D gene: TRBD1
V gene: TRBV6-2/TRBV6-3
J gene: TRBJ2-3
CDR3 protein: CASSFDPRDRDRTDTQYF
CDR3 DNA: TGTGCCAGCAGTTTTGATCCCCGGGACAGGGATCGAACAGATACGCAGTATTTT

CDR3 length: 13
clone size: NA
D gene: TRBD1
V gene: TRBV27
J gene: TRBJ1-2
CDR3 protein: CATRTGGVNGYTF
CDR3 DNA: TGTGCCACCCGGACAGGGGGCGTCAATGGCTACACCTTC

CDR3 length: 14
clone size: NA
D gene: TRBD1
V gene: TRBV2
J gene: TRBJ2-5
CDR3 protein: CASSVDRGWETQYF
CDR3 DNA: TGTGCCAGCAGCGTGGACAGGGGGTGGGAGACCCAGTACTTC

CDR3 length: 17
clone size: NA
D gene: TRBD2
V gene: TRBV4-2
J gene: TRBJ2-7
CDR3 protein: CASSQERGAGAYYEQYF
CDR3 DNA: TGTGCCAGCAGCCAAGAACGGGGAGCGGGAGCCTACTACGAGCAGTACTTC

CDR3 length: 13
clone size: few
D gene: TRBD1
V gene: TRBV6-5
J gene: TRBJ1-3
CDR3 protein: CASGQGSVGTIYF
CDR3 DNA: TGTGCCAGTGGACAGGGGAGCGTAGGCACCATATATTTT

CDR3 length: 16
clone size: NA
D gene: NA
V gene: TRBV19
J gene: TRBJ1-5
CDR3 protein: CASSIFRGIGNQPQHF
CDR3 DNA: TGTGCCAGTAGTATATTTCGGGGGATCGGCAATCAGCCCCAGCATTTT

CDR3 length: 14
clone size: NA
D gene: TRBD1
V gene: TRBV25-1
J gene: TRBJ2-7
CDR3 protein: CASSEDRGSYEQYF
CDR3 DNA: TGTGCCAGCAGTGAGGACAGGGGTTCCTACGAGCAGTACTTC

CDR3 length: 13
clone size: NA
D gene: NA
V gene: TRBV19
J gene: TRBJ2-7
CDR3 protein: CASSETESYEQYF
CDR3 DNA: TGTGCCAGTAGTGAGACAGAGTCCTACGAGCAGTACTTC

CDR3 length: 13
clone size: NA
D gene: NA
V gene: TRBV5-1
J gene: TRBJ2-5
CDR3 protein: CASSSAAMETQYF
CDR3 DNA: TGCGCCAGCAGCTCGGCGGCAATGGAGACCCAGTACTTC

CDR3 length: 15
clone size: NA
D gene: NA
V gene: TRBV28
J gene: TRBJ2-7
CDR3 protein: CASSLAGYQLMEQYF
CDR3 DNA: TGTGCCAGCAGTTTGGCAGGTTACCAATTAATGGAGCAGTACTTC

CDR3 length: 16
clone size: NA
D gene: NA
V gene: TRBV19
J gene: TRBJ2-1
CDR3 protein: CASSITLSGSHNEQFF
CDR3 DNA: TGTGCCAGTAGTATCACTTTAAGCGGAAGCCACAATGAGCAGTTCTTC

CDR3 length: 16
clone size: few
D gene: NA
V gene: TRBV5-4
J gene: TRBJ2-5
CDR3 protein: CASSLGDRFFQGTQYF
CDR3 DNA: TGTGCCAGCAGCTTGGGAGACAGGTTCTTCCAGGGGACCCAGTACTTC

CDR3 length: 13
clone size: NA
D gene: NA
V gene: TRBV3-1/TRBV3-2
J gene: TRBJ1-2
CDR3 protein: CASSHQTGSGYTF
CDR3 DNA: TGTGCCAGCAGCCACCAAACAGGCTCTGGCTACACCTTC

CDR3 length: 14
clone size: NA
D gene: NA
V gene: TRBV2
J gene: TRBJ1-4
CDR3 protein: CASSGGTVNEKLFF
CDR3 DNA: TGTGCCAGCAGTGGCGGGACCGTGAATGAAAAACTGTTTTTT

CDR3 length: 14
clone size: many
D gene: TRBD2
V gene: TRBV7-8
J gene: TRBJ2-7
CDR3 protein: CATHRLAGDHEQYF
CDR3 DNA: TGTGCCACCCATAGACTAGCGGGAGACCACGAGCAGTACTTC

CDR3 length: 15
clone size: NA
D gene: TRBD2
V gene: TRBV28
J gene: TRBJ2-1
CDR3 protein: CASSLKREGRDEQFF
CDR3 DNA: TGTGCCAGCAGTTTGAAGCGGGAGGGCCGGGATGAGCAGTTCTTC

CDR3 length: 15
clone size: NA
D gene: NA
V gene: TRBV18
J gene: TRBJ2-1
CDR3 protein: CASSPLRDTYNEQFF
CDR3 DNA: TGTGCCAGCTCACCACTCCGGGACACCTACAATGAGCAGTTCTTC

CDR3 length: 15
clone size: NA
D gene: TRBD2
V gene: TRBV4-1
J gene: TRBJ2-7
CDR3 protein: CASSQGTSLEYQQYF
CDR3 DNA: TGCGCCAGCAGCCAAGGGACTAGTCTCGAATACCAGCAGTACTTC

CDR3 length: 14
clone size: few
D gene: NA
V gene: TRBV7-2
J gene: TRBJ1-1
CDR3 protein: CASSPQGRNTEAFF
CDR3 DNA: TGTGCCAGCAGCCCCCAGGGGAGGAACACTGAAGCTTTCTTT

CDR3 length: 13
clone size: many
D gene: TRBD1
V gene: TRBV5-1
J gene: TRBJ2-2
CDR3 protein: CASNRGNTGELFF
CDR3 DNA: TGCGCCAGCAACAGGGGGAACACCGGGGAGCTGTTTTTT

CDR3 length: 13
clone size: NA
D gene: NA
V gene: TRBV19
J gene: TRBJ2-5
CDR3 protein: CASSMGASETQYF
CDR3 DNA: TGTGCCAGTAGTATGGGAGCGTCGGAGACCCAGTACTTC

CDR3 length: 12
clone size: few
D gene: NA
V gene: TRBV5-4
J gene: TRBJ1-1
CDR3 protein: CASSSPPGRPSF
CDR3 DNA: TGTGCCAGCAGCTCCCCCCCAGGCAGGCCATCCTTT

CDR3 length: 14
clone size: NA
D gene: TRBD1
V gene: TRBV19
J gene: TRBJ2-7
CDR3 protein: CASSPTGARYEQYF
CDR3 DNA: TGTGCCAGTAGCCCGACAGGGGCCCGGTACGAGCAGTACTTC

CDR3 length: 15
clone size: NA
D gene: TRBD1
V gene: TRBV28
J gene: TRBJ2-2
CDR3 protein: CASSSTGGRTGELFF
CDR3 DNA: TGTGCCAGCAGTTCAACAGGGGGCCGGACCGGGGAGCTGTTTTTT

CDR3 length: 13
clone size: NA
D gene: TRBD2
V gene: TRBV18
J gene: TRBJ2-1
CDR3 protein: CASSSGPNNEQFF
CDR3 DNA: TGTGCCAGCTCTAGCGGGCCCAACAATGAGCAGTTCTTC

CDR3 length: 13
clone size: NA
D gene: NA
V gene: TRBV7-3
J gene: TRBJ1-1
CDR3 protein: CASSLLGATEAFF
CDR3 DNA: TGTGCCAGCAGCTTACTGGGGGCCACTGAAGCTTTCTTT